Shown below are 32 T cell receptor beta chains from a single sample sequenced in a study of T cell responses to AZD1222 COVID-19 vaccine (dated by TCRdb to about 2021). This specimen's time point label, per the study, means: baseline before first vaccination. The protocol used for the library was the immunoSEQ multiplex PCR assay. The table comes from immuneACCESS by way of TCRdb, which keeps in-frame sequences with V and J called. Part of the clones is missing from these tables; in studies checked, under half for an unresolved V gene and the rest for unknown reasons. Within this sample are about 96,000 clones, with 70% to 90% of them counted one time only. The ten largest clones capture about 1.5% of the sample. The starting material was peripheral blood, obtained on day 0 of AZD1222 vaccination. The receptors originated from an adult in good health.

The J gene is TRBJ1-2, the V gene TRBV20-1, with 9 bases lining up with TRBD1. The V gene end was trimmed by 3 bases and the J gene end by 7 bases; junction bases not matched to a gene: 3. CDR3 size: 12 residues. Germline V gives CDR1 DFQATT, CDR2 SNEGSKA (reference sequence). CDR3 in amino acids: CSASVTGGGYTF. CDR3 sequence (DNA): TGCAGTGCTAGTGTGACAGGGGGTGGCTACACCTTC.

The rearrangement links TRBV12-3 or TRBV12-4 to TRBJ1-2, with D possibly being TRBD1 (6 bases). The CDR3 totals 12 residues. V lost 4 bases and J 6 bases, leaving 9 bases between the germline ends. In DNA, the CDR3 is TGTGCCAGCAGTTGGACAGCAGATGGCTACACCTTC. Translation: CASSWTADGYTF.

This chain uses TRBV4-3 with TRBJ1-1, with a weak D call TRBD1 (6 bases). The CDR3 loop spans 14 amino acids. Germline assignment: CDR1 LGHNA and CDR2 YSLEER. The V and J ends lost 1 base and 1 base respectively, with 7 bases between them. CDR3 in DNA: TGCGCCAGCAGCCAAGTGACAGGGAACACTGAAGCTTTCTTT. Its protein product is CASSQVTGNTEAFF.

The chain couples TRBV15 to TRBJ1-2; D might be TRBD1 (5 bases). CDR1 is LNHNV, CDR2 YYDKDF, per germline (reference sequence). V was pared by 0 bases and J by 7 bases, with 12 bases between. The CDR3 sequence is 14 residues long. DNA for the CDR3: TGTGCCACCAGCAGAGATGGGGGGATCTCTGGCTACACCTTC. Translation gives CATSRDGGISGYTF.

The chain uses TRBV7-9 and TRBJ1-1, with D unclear. Trimming took 5 bases from V and 0 from J, leaving 10 bases between them. The CDR3 contains 14 residues. Germline CDR1 SEHNR, CDR2 FQNEAQ (reference sequence). The CDR3 sequence: CASSPGPMNTEAFF. The CDR3 DNA reads TGTGCCAGCAGCCCAGGACCCATGAACACTGAAGCTTTCTTT. Variable domain in full (rest from reference TRBV7-9 and TRBJ1-1): DTGVSQNPRHKITKRGQNVTFRCDPISEHNRLYWYRQTLGQGPEFLTYFQNEAQLEKSRLLSDRFSAERPKGSFSTLEIQRTEQGDSAMYLCASSPGPMNTEAFFGQGTRLTVV.

The chain has TRBV19 and TRBJ2-1; 7 bases are a match to TRBD1. J gave up 1 base and V 4 bases, and 10 bases lay outside the gene matches. Germline V CDR1 and CDR2: LNHDA, SQIVND (reference sequence). The length of the CDR3 is 17 residues. For the CDR3, the DNA is TGTGCCAGTAGTAAAAGGCAGGGACAGCAATCCTACAATGAGCAGTTCTTC. Protein sequence: CASSKRQGQQSYNEQFF.

The chain has TRBV25-1 and TRBJ2-2; D is perhaps TRBD2 (5 bases). CDR1 is MGHDK and CDR2 is SYGVNS in the germline V gene. V lost 3 bases and J lost 7, with 15 bases in between. The CDR3 contains 15 residues. CDR3 DNA sequence: TGTGCCAGCAGTGAGCTATCTCGACGGGGCGGGGAGCTGTTTTTT. Translated, it gives CASSELSRRGGELFF.

This sequence joins TRBV6-2 or TRBV6-3 and TRBJ1-1; D is unresolved. Germline CDR1 reads MNHEY; CDR2 reads SVGEGT. V shed 4 bases and J shed 5 bases, with 5 bases lying between them. The CDR3 spans 11 residues. CDR3 DNA: TGTGCCAGCAGTTTCCGAACTGAAGCTTTCTTT. Protein sequence: CASSFRTEAFF.

This chain connects TRBV30 to TRBJ1-1; D possibly corresponds to TRBD1 (5 bases). This CDR3 spans 17 amino acids. CDR1 is GTSNPN, CDR2 SVGIG, per germline (reference sequence). V shed 4 bases and J shed 0 bases, with 21 bases lying between them. The CDR3 loop is CAWTDGFRDSLNTEAFF. The CDR3 nucleotides are TGTGCCTGGACCGATGGGTTCCGGGACTCCTTGAACACTGAAGCTTTCTTT.

The chain employs TRBV4-3 and TRBJ1-3; D is perhaps TRBD1 (6 bases). The CDR3 loop spans 17 amino acids. Germline CDR1 LGHNA, CDR2 YSLEER. V gave up 5 bases and J gave up 0 bases, with 17 bases separating them. Here the CDR3 DNA reads TGCGCCAGCAGCGAATCGGACAGAACCAACTCTGGAAACACCATATATTTT. Protein product: CASSESDRTNSGNTIYF.

The chain joins TRBV28 to TRBJ2-7; 7 bases align to TRBD1. V lost 6 bases, J lost 12 bases, and 14 bases stayed unmatched. Germline CDR1 and CDR2: MDHEN and SYDVKM. The CDR3 contains 13 residues. As DNA, the CDR3 is TGTGCCAGCAGCCGAACCGGGACAGAGTCTTCGTACTTC. This gives the protein CASSRTGTESSYF.

This rearrangement joins TRBV2 to TRBJ2-7; no reliable D call. Trimming pared 3 bases from V and 0 bases from J, leaving 15 bases between. Germline CDR1 reads SNHLY; CDR2 reads FYNNEI. The CDR3 runs to 16 residues. The CDR3 coding sequence is TGTGCCAGCAGTGAGAGAGTGGGGTGGGGCTCCTACGAGCAGTACTTC. Translation gives CASSERVGWGSYEQYF.

This clone was detected only once. The chain links TRBV12-3 or TRBV12-4 to TRBJ2-1, with unresolved D. The CDR3 totals 13 residues. Deletions cut 1 base from V and 10 bases from J, with 11 bases between. The CDR3 DNA is TGTGCCAGCAGTTTAGTTGGCGAGGTGGAGCAGTTCTTC. Its translation: CASSLVGEVEQFF.

This chain links TRBV6-1 with TRBJ1-1; 8 nucleotides line up with TRBD1. Germline values: CDR1 MNHNS, CDR2 SASEGT. This CDR3 has 15 residues. J lost 1 base, V lost 3 bases, and 4 bases had no gene match. CDR3 nucleotides: TGTGCCAGCAGTGAGACCGGGACAGGGAACACTGAAGCTTTCTTT. Encoded protein: CASSETGTGNTEAFF.

The chain joins TRBV6-1 to TRBJ1-1; D possibly corresponds to TRBD1 (6 bases). The CDR3 is 15 amino acids. Germline CDR1 is MNHNS and CDR2 is SASEGT. Trimming removed 2 bases at V and 5 bases at J, with 15 bases between. DNA for the CDR3: TGTGCCAGCAGTGAATTAGGTACAGGGAATACTGAAGCTTTCTTT. This codes for CASSELGTGNTEAFF.

This sequence joins TRBV3-1 (or the pseudogene TRBV3-2) and TRBJ1-2, with D maybe TRBD1 (5 bases). V was cut by 1 base and J by 3 bases, with 15 bases left in between. CDR1 and CDR2 (germline): LGHDT, YNNKEL (reference sequence). This CDR3 contains 16 residues. In DNA form, the CDR3 reads TGTGCCAGCAGCCAAGTCACAGGCATTGTCGACTATGGCTACACCTTC. Translated, it gives CASSQVTGIVDYGYTF.

This sequence joins TRBV25-1 and TRBJ2-2; tentatively, D is TRBD2 (6 bases). The CDR3 spans 18 residues. Per germline, CDR1 MGHDK and CDR2 SYGVNS. V was pared by 4 bases and J by 5 bases, with 23 bases between. The CDR3 DNA reads TGTGCCAGCAGTGTCGGAACGGGACTGGCTAGTCTGACCGGGGAGCTGTTTTTT. Translated: CASSVGTGLASLTGELFF.

The V call is TRBV29-1, the J call TRBJ1-4, with 11 bases that match TRBD1. V was clipped by 4 bases and J by 7 bases; unmatched bases: 5. CDR1 SQVTM and CDR2 ANQGSEA come from the germline V gene. This CDR3 is 14 amino acids long. The CDR3 DNA is TGCAGCGTTGGGCCCGGGACAGGGGGTGAAAAACTGTTTTTT. Its protein product is CSVGPGTGGEKLFF. The complete variable domain, with remaining parts taken from reference TRBV29-1 and TRBJ1-4, reads SAVISQKPSRDICQRGTSLTIQCQVDSQVTMMFWYRQQPGQSLTLIATANQGSEATYESGFVIDKFPISRPNLTFSTLTVSNMSPEDSSIYLCSVGPGTGGEKLFFGSGTQLSVL.

The gene calls are TRBV16 and TRBJ1-4; 9 bases line up with TRBD1. Germline assignment: CDR1 KGHSY and CDR2 FQNENV. The V segment lost 3 bases and the J segment 7 bases; nucleotides outside the gene matches: 3. There are 14 residues in the CDR3. The CDR3 loop is CASSHGTGREKLFF. The CDR3 bases are TGTGCCAGCAGCCATGGGACAGGGCGTGAAAAACTGTTTTTT.

The CDR3 loop reads CAWGLTEGYGYTF. The CDR3 nucleotides are TGTGCCTGGGGACTTACTGAAGGCTATGGCTACACCTTC. This chain joins TRBV30 and TRBJ1-2; D ambiguous. CDR1 and CDR2 (germline): GTSNPN, SVGIG (reference sequence). Trimming removed 5 bases at V and 4 bases at J, with 14 bases between. The CDR3 consists of 13 residues.

This chain uses TRBV16 with TRBJ1-1, with D uncertain. Germline values: CDR1 KGHSY, CDR2 FQNENV. The CDR3 runs to 14 residues. V was clipped by 4 bases and J by 0 bases, with 9 bases between them. Here the CDR3 reads CASSRSRVNTEAFF. DNA of the CDR3: TGTGCCAGCAGCCGCTCGAGGGTGAACACTGAAGCTTTCTTT.

The chain uses TRBV18 and TRBJ2-1, with 10 nucleotides matching TRBD2. The CDR3 has 16 amino acids. V shed 2 bases, J shed 6 bases, and the junction held 7 bases outside the gene matches. Germline V gives CDR1 KGHSH, CDR2 LQKENI. The CDR3 DNA is TGTGCCAGCTCACCAGGGCTAGCGGGGGCCTCCAATGAGCAGTTCTTC. Translation: CASSPGLAGASNEQFF.

This rearrangement joins TRBV18 to TRBJ1-2, with 10 bases lining up with TRBD1. Germline V CDR1 and CDR2: KGHSH, LQKENI. The CDR3 has 16 amino acids. V was pared by 3 bases and J by 3 bases, with 7 bases of the junction left unmatched. CDR3: CASSPTGGTRDYGYTF. In DNA form, the CDR3 reads TGTGCCAGCTCACCGACAGGGGGCACCAGAGACTATGGCTACACCTTC.

The chain joins TRBV4-2 to TRBJ2-2; D could derive from TRBD1 or TRBD2 (5 bases each). Germline lookup yields CDR1 LGHNA and CDR2 YNFKEQ. V dropped 3 bases and J dropped 5 bases, with 19 bases sitting between them. The CDR3 has 17 residues. CDR3 coding DNA: TGTGCCAGCAGCCAGTTCGGGACGGTGGCGAGGACCGGGGAGCTGTTTTTT. Translating gives CASSQFGTVARTGELFF.

The V and J genes are TRBV2 and TRBJ1-4; 8 bases are shared with TRBD1. Germline V gene data show CDR1 as SNHLY and CDR2 as FYNNEI. V lost 7 bases and J lost 7; bases outside the gene matches: 2. The CDR3 spans 12 residues. CDR3 region: CASIGTGEKLFF. Written as DNA, the CDR3 is TGTGCCAGCATCGGGACAGGTGAAAAACTGTTTTTT.

The gene calls are TRBV10-1 and TRBJ2-1; 8 nucleotides align to TRBD2. The germline V gene encodes CDR1 WNHNN and CDR2 SYGVQD (reference sequence). This CDR3 region has 17 residues. The V segment lost 6 bases and the J segment 4 bases; nucleotides outside the gene matches: 14. The CDR3 coding sequence is TGCGCCAGCAGCCCCTCGGTCGGGCGGGGGGCTTACAATGAGCAGTTCTTC. Protein sequence: CASSPSVGRGAYNEQFF.

This rearrangement joins TRBV29-1 to TRBJ2-6; 11 bases are shared with TRBD1. V lost 6 bases, J lost 0 bases, and 10 bases stayed unmatched. Germline assignment: CDR1 SQVTM and CDR2 ANQGSEA. CDR3 size: 18 residues. The CDR3 nucleotides read TGCAGCGTGGGCGCCGGGACAGGGGGTAGCTCTGGGGCCAACGTCCTGACTTTC. It codes for CSVGAGTGGSSGANVLTF.

The J gene is TRBJ1-5, the V gene TRBV30, with D unclear. CDR1 is GTSNPN, CDR2 SVGIG, per germline (reference sequence). V lost 0 bases to trimming and J lost 2 bases, with 11 bases between them. CDR3 size: 15 residues. CDR3 loop: CAWSVGVSGNQPQHF. Here the CDR3 DNA reads TGTGCCTGGAGTGTAGGTGTCAGTGGCAATCAGCCCCAGCATTTT.

J is TRBJ1-2 and V is TRBV7-9, with D possibly being TRBD1 (5 bases). Germline CDR1 is SEHNR and CDR2 is FQNEAQ (reference sequence). Trimming removed 5 bases at V and 4 bases at J, with 11 bases between. CDR3 length: 13 residues. In nucleotides, the CDR3 is TGTGCCAGCAGCACGGGACTGTTCTATGGCTACACCTTC. This codes for CASSTGLFYGYTF.

The chain links TRBV3-1 (or the pseudogene TRBV3-2) to TRBJ1-2; D unresolved. Per germline, CDR1 LGHDT and CDR2 YNNKEL (reference sequence). Trimming took off 4 bases at V and 2 bases at J, with 8 bases between the two ends. The CDR3 contains 13 residues. CDR3 loop: CASSPATNYGYTF. The CDR3 DNA sequence: TGTGCCAGCAGCCCCGCCACAAACTATGGCTACACCTTC.

The chain uses TRBV29-1 and TRBJ1-1; 8 nucleotides align to TRBD1. The V segment lost 2 bases and the J segment 10 bases; nucleotides outside the gene matches: 12. The CDR3 contains 14 residues. CDR1 and CDR2 (germline): SQVTM, ANQGSEA. Written as DNA, the CDR3 is TGCAGCGTTGAAATCCGGACAGGGAGTATAGGAGCTTTCTTT. Amino acids: CSVEIRTGSIGAFF.

The genes are TRBV28 and TRBJ1-1; D perhaps matches TRBD1 (6 bases). CDR1 is MDHEN, CDR2 SYDVKM, per germline. The V end lost 8 bases, the J end lost 5 bases, and 12 bases lay between the germline ends. This CDR3 has 12 residues. Written as DNA, the CDR3 is TGTGCCAGCGGAGACAGGCTGACTGAAGCTTTCTTT. It encodes CASGDRLTEAFF.